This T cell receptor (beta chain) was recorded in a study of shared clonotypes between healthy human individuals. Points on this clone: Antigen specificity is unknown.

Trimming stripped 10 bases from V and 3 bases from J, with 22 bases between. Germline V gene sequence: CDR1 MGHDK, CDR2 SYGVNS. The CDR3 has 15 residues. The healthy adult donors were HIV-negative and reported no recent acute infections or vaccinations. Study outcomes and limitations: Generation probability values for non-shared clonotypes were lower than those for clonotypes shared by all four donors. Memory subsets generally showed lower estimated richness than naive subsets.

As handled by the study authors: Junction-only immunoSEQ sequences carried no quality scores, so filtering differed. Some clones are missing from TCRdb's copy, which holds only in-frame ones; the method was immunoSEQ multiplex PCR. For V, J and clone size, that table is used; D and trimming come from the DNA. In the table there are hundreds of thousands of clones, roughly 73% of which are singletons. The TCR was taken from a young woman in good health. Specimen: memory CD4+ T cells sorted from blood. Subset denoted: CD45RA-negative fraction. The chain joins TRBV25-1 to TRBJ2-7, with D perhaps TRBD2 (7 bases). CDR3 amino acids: CATEMGGGVVYEQYF. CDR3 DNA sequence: TGTGCCACCGAAATGGGAGGGGGGGTAGTCTACGAGCAGTACTTC.